This T cell receptor beta chain derives from a study of OX40 agonist ivuxolimab in advanced cancers. Looking at the study overall: Patients treated during dose escalation were battling hepatocellular carcinoma, melanoma, renal cell or head and neck cancer.

Peripheral blood came from all dose cohorts at three timepoints. Profiling relied on immunoSEQ multiplex PCR, and the TCRdb table lists in-frame clones only, not all of them. This table holds 60,000 to 70,000 clones, under 85% found once. Trimming removed 8 bases from V and 6 bases from J; junction bases left unmatched: 7. The length of the CDR3 is 13 residues. Germline CDR1 is SGHTA and CDR2 is FQGTGA. This chain uses TRBV7-3 with TRBJ2-1, with TRBD2 identical over 7 bases. The clonotype was recovered from an adult with an advanced solid tumor such as melanoma, head and neck, liver or kidney cancer. This specimen consisted of CD4+ or CD8+ T cells sorted from blood, obtained in a trial of the OX40 agonist ivuxolimab. CDR3 DNA: TGTGCCAGCGGGAGGGGCTTGACCAATGAGCAGTTCTTC. It is translated as CASGRGLTNEQFF.